This TCR beta chain was obtained from a study of blood T cell repertoires in COVID-19. Study as a whole: Samples taken during acute and convalescent COVID-19 were collected in the United States, Italy and Spain.

Trimming removed 6 bases from V and 0 bases from J, with 9 bases in between. Germline-derived CDR1 and CDR2 are LNHDA and SQIVND (reference sequence). The CDR3 length is 15 residues. Produced via immunoSEQ multiplex PCR; TCRdb's table is partial and in-frame only. The sample records some 80,000 clones, 65% to 90% being singletons. Sequenced input: peripheral blood. The chain links TRBV19 to TRBJ2-6; D perhaps matches TRBD1 (5 bases). The TCR sequence derives from a woman aged 45-65 years with acute or convalescent COVID-19. The CDR3 DNA reads as TGTGCCAGTAGGGGGCCGCGCTCTGGGGCCAACGTCCTGACTTTC. Translated: CASRGPRSGANVLTF.